These 12 T cell receptor beta chains originate from one sample sequenced in a study of T cells in Graves' hyperthyroidism and ophthalmopathy. RNA transcripts gave rise to amplified TCR beta CDR3 regions. TCR CDR3 underwent first-round RT-PCR with the HTBI primer set. One entry per CDR3 protein results from TCRdb running MiXCR on the multiplex PCR reads. The table records over 700,000 distinct CDR3 sequences, around 20% of them present only once. The sample comprised blood. The receptors derive from a woman aged 45-59 years with Graves' hyperthyroidism that later progressed to Graves' ophthalmopathy.

With regard to this clonotype: A read error may account for a junction end that differs from germline. This rearrangement joins TRBV7-9 to TRBJ1-2; perhaps TRBD1 as D (6 bases). CDR3 size: 14 residues. CDR1 is SEHNR and CDR2 is FQNEAQ in the germline V gene (reference sequence). The CDR3 nucleotides are TGTGCCAGCAGCCTAGCAGGGGACTACTATGGCTACACCTTC. This codes for CASSLAGDYYGYTF.

This chain joins TRBV20-1 and TRBJ1-5, with a possible D match to TRBD1 (6 bases). The CDR3 has 13 residues. In germline, CDR1 is DFQATT, CDR2 SNEGSKA (reference sequence). Trimming pared 3 bases from V and 4 bases from J, leaving 10 bases between. CDR3 protein: CSASFRGNQPQHF. In DNA, the CDR3 is TGCAGTGCTAGTTTTAGGGGGAATCAGCCCCAGCATTTT.

The gene calls are TRBV20-1 and TRBJ1-6; D remains ambiguous. V shed 0 bases and J shed 16 bases, with 16 bases lying between them. Germline V gives CDR1 DFQATT, CDR2 SNEGSKA (reference sequence). The CDR3 is 13 amino acids. The CDR3 sequence is CSARETWAAVLHF. The CDR3 region has the DNA TGCAGTGCTAGAGAAACTTGGGCAGCGGTGCTCCACTTT.

A few counts support this clonotype. The rearrangement links TRBV20-1 to TRBJ1-2, with 7 bases lining up with TRBD1. V lost 1 base, J lost 6 bases, and 8 bases stayed unmatched. Germline CDR1 and CDR2: DFQATT and SNEGSKA (reference sequence). The CDR3 is 14 residues long. The chain's CDR3 is CSARGAGTVHGYTF. The CDR3 DNA follows: TGCAGTGCTAGAGGGGCCGGGACAGTCCATGGCTACACCTTC.

Comments on this clonotype: It may be a read error: a sequence one base away is much more abundant. The rearrangement joins TRBV5-1 to TRBJ2-7; D unclear. CDR1 and CDR2 (germline): SGHRS, YFSETQ. V lost 6 bases and J lost 3, with 16 bases in between. This CDR3 spans 14 amino acids. The CDR3 sequence: CASTSSVGIYEQYF. As DNA, the CDR3 is TGCGCCAGCACCTCCTCGGTGGGCATCTACGAGCAGTACTTC.

V and J are TRBV29-1 and TRBJ2-2; a weak D match, TRBD1 (8 bases). With 4 bases removed from V and 5 bases from J, the gap between germline ends came to 11 bases. The CDR3 is made up of 13 amino acids. Germline lookup yields CDR1 SQVTM and CDR2 ANQGSEA. CDR3 in DNA: TGCAGCGTTGTACAGGGGGGGACCGGGGAGCTGTTTTTT. Amino acid sequence: CSVVQGGTGELFF.

This clonotype was found a few times. The chain is built from TRBV4-1 and TRBJ2-5; the D is unclear. Per germline, CDR1 MGHRA and CDR2 YSYEKL. The V and J ends lost 0 bases and 5 bases respectively, with 10 bases between them. The CDR3 sequence is 14 residues long. The CDR3 reads CASSQERVRETQYF. DNA of the CDR3: TGCGCCAGCAGCCAAGAGCGAGTGCGGGAGACCCAGTACTTC.

The chain employs TRBV3-1 and TRBJ2-4; D perhaps matches TRBD2 (6 bases). V was cut by 3 bases and J by 14 bases, with 17 bases left in between. The germline V gene has CDR1 LGHDT and CDR2 YNNKEL (reference sequence). CDR3 size: 13 residues. CDR3 bases: TGTGCCAGCAGCCATTATAGGGAGGCTGTGGAGTACTTC. Amino acid sequence: CASSHYREAVEYF. The full variable domain, its missing parts supplied by reference TRBV3-1 and TRBJ2-4, is DTAVSQTPKYLVTQMGNDKSIKCEQNLGHDTMYWYKQDSKKFLKIMFSYNNKELIINETVPNRFSPKSPDKAHLNLHINSLELGDSAVYFCASSHYREAVEYFGAGTRLSVL.

This clonotype was observed at least ten times. This chain connects TRBV2 to TRBJ1-2, with D possibly TRBD1 on 5 matching bases. CDR3 size: 14 residues. Trimming took 7 bases from V and 2 from J, leaving 14 bases between them. Per germline, CDR1 SNHLY and CDR2 FYNNEI. CDR3 residues: CASTYSGANYGYTF. The CDR3 DNA reads TGTGCCAGCACCTATTCCGGGGCCAACTATGGCTACACCTTC.

This clonotype was picked up a small number of times. The chain couples TRBV19 to TRBJ2-5; D gene unclear. Germline V gene lookup returns CDR1 LNHDA and CDR2 SQIVND (reference sequence). The V end was cut by 10 bases, the J end by 5 bases, with 20 bases between. The CDR3 runs 14 residues. DNA of the CDR3: TGTGCCATCCTCCTTGGGCGCTCACCGGAGACCCAGTACTTC. Its protein product is CAILLGRSPETQYF.

This clonotype was counted at least ten times. The chain uses TRBV30 and TRBJ1-2; D might be TRBD1 (5 bases). Trimming took 4 bases from V and 4 from J, leaving 16 bases between them. There are 14 residues in the CDR3. The V gene's germline CDR1 is GTSNPN and CDR2 SVGIG (reference sequence). The CDR3 region has the DNA TGTGCCTGGACAAGTGCGCCCGGGGCCTATGGCTACACCTTC. Amino acids: CAWTSAPGAYGYTF.

This chain links TRBV6-1 with TRBJ1-4; the D is unclear. V was cut by 8 bases and J by 7 bases, with 14 bases left in between. Germline CDR1 is MNHNS and CDR2 is SASEGT. The CDR3 runs 13 residues. The DNA of the CDR3 is TGTGCCAGCGGCGGCGTGAGTGGTGAAAAACTGTTTTTT. Translation: CASGGVSGEKLFF.